The rows below give T cell receptor beta chains drawn from one sample of a study of regulatory T cells in long-lasting Graves disease. TCRdb reprocessed the multiplex PCR reads via MiXCR and lists one record per CDR3 protein. The data show about 470,000 distinct CDR3 sequences, about 15% seen once. These same data were also listed under a study on T cells in Graves' hyperthyroidism and ophthalmopathy.

Sequences were derived from peripheral blood mononuclear cells (PBMCs), sampled at new diagnosis, from a patient treated with antithyroid drugs. The receptors shown here come from a woman in her twenties or thirties with Graves disease. Each CDR3 is given with its conserved first and last residue. A D gene is named only where the DNA matches it firmly. Clone size is not always given. Where it is, it says once, few, many or a class for expanded clones.

>TRBJ2-1|many|TRBV7-8|TRBD1
CASSATGGAKVKWNEQFF
TGTGCCAGCAGCGCTACAGGGGGCGCGAAGGTAAAATGGAATGAGCAGTTCTTC
>TRBJ2-3|many|TRBV14|.
CASSQARGGTDTQYF
TGTGCCAGCAGCCAAGCGCGAGGTGGCACAGATACGCAGTATTTT
>TRBJ2-1|many|TRBV7-9|.
CASSSKETNYNEQFF
TGTGCCAGCAGCTCTAAGGAGACTAACTACAATGAGCAGTTCTTC
>TRBJ1-1|.|TRBV11-2|TRBD1
CASSSTGGGSEAFF
TGTGCCAGCAGCTCGACAGGGGGCGGTTCTGAAGCTTTCTTT
>TRBJ2-7|.|TRBV2|.
CASSTGRRSYEQYF
TGTGCCAGCAGTACGGGACGCCGCTCCTACGAGCAGTACTTC
>TRBJ1-2|many|TRBV29-1|TRBD1
CSVRRRDRGGYTF
TGCAGCGTCCGGCGAAGGGACAGGGGCGGCTACACCTTC
>TRBJ1-5|many|TRBV6-5|.
CASSSDLYSNQPQHF
TGTGCCAGCAGTTCAGACCTTTATAGCAATCAGCCCCAGCATTTT
>TRBJ2-2|.|TRBV6-2/TRBV6-3|.
CASRLDWDTGELFF
TGTGCCAGCAGGTTGGACTGGGACACCGGGGAGCTGTTTTTT
>TRBJ2-1|many|TRBV11-2|TRBD2
CASRGLRGTSGSGEQFF
TGTGCCAGCAGAGGGCTGCGAGGGACTAGCGGGAGTGGTGAGCAGTTCTTC
>TRBJ2-1|few|TRBV20-1|TRBD2
CSASRSLAGVDEQFF
TGCAGTGCTAGTCGAAGCCTAGCGGGAGTCGATGAGCAGTTCTTC
>TRBJ2-7|.|TRBV11-2|TRBD1
CASSRYRDRTYEQYF
TGTGCCAGCAGCCGGTATCGGGACAGAACTTACGAGCAGTACTTC
>TRBJ2-5|.|TRBV18|.
CASSIRLQETQYF
TGTGCCAGCTCGATACGCCTACAAGAGACCCAGTACTTC